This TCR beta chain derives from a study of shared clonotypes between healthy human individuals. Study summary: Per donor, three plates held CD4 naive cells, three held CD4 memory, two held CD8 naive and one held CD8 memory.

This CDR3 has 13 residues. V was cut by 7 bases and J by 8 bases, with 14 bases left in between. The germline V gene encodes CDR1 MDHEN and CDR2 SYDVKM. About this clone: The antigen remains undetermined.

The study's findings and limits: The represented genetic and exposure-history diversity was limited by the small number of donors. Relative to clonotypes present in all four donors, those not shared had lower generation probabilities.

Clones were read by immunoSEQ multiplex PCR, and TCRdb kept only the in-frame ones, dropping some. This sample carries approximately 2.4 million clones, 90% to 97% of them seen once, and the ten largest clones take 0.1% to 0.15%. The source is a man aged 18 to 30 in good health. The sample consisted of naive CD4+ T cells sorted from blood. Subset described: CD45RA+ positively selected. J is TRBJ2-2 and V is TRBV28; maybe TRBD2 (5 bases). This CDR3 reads CASTDSILGELFF. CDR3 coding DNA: TGTGCCAGCACGGACTCCATACTAGGGGAGCTGTTTTTT. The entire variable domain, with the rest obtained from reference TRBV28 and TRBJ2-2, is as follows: DVKVTQSSRYLVKRTGEKVFLECVQDMDHENMFWYRQDPGLGLRLIYFSYDVKMKEKGDIPEGYSVSREKKERFSLILESASTNQTSMYLCASTDSILGELFFGEGSRLTVL.